This TCR beta chain originates from a study of blood T cell repertoires in COVID-19. On the study more broadly: Acute and convalescent COVID-19 specimens originated in the United States, Italy and Spain. T cells, B-cell-depleted T cells, or PBMCs provided the cDNA or gDNA that served as material.

As processed by the authors: Nucleated cell counts were estimated from reference gene primer amplification. Only in-frame clones appear in the TCRdb table, and some are missing; sequencing was by immunoSEQ multiplex PCR. That table is the source of V, J and clone size, and D and trimming were worked out from the DNA. The sample has about 97,000 clones; 85% to 95% are singletons. This clone was seen once. This CDR3 region has 15 residues. The V and J ends lost 0 bases and 3 bases, in that order; junction bases with no gene match: 3. Germline assignment: CDR1 SGDLS and CDR2 YYNGEE. The sequenced sample was peripheral blood. The V call is TRBV9, the J call TRBJ2-7; 10 bases align to TRBD2. This sequence was found in a man over 45 with active COVID-19. The CDR3 region is CASSVGSSGSYEQYF. For the CDR3, the DNA is TGTGCCAGCAGCGTAGGTTCTAGCGGGAGCTACGAGCAGTACTTC. Looking up the rest from reference TRBV9 and TRBJ2-7 gives the full variable domain: DSGVTQTPKHLITATGQRVTLRCSPRSGDLSVYWYQQSLDQGLQFLIQYYNGEERAKGNILERFSAQQFPDLHSELNLSSLELGDSALYFCASSVGSSGSYEQYFGPGTRLTVT.